What follows is one T cell receptor (beta chain) and its context. This CDR3 is also generated by other DNA sequences in the sample. The sample originates from a study of shared clonotypes between healthy human individuals. The germline V gene encodes CDR1 SGHRS and CDR2 YFSETQ. V trimming: 4 bases; J trimming: 5 bases; junction bases outside the gene matches: 7. This CDR3 spans 14 amino acids. Only in-frame clones appear in the TCRdb table, and some are missing; sequencing was by immunoSEQ multiplex PCR. There are approximately 2.1 million clones in the sample; 80% to 95% occur only once, and about 0.39% lies in the top ten.

The receptor was derived from a man in his late teens or twenties in good health. Some clones in this sample may be carry-over from other donors' samples. V gene TRBV5-1 combines with J gene TRBJ1-1, with 8 bases identical to TRBD1. The sequencing sample was made of naive CD4+ T cells from PBMCs. Subset indicated: CD45RA+ positively selected. The chain's CDR3 is CASSPTTGGTEAFF. The CDR3 DNA reads TGCGCCAGCAGCCCGACCACAGGGGGGACTGAAGCTTTCTTT.